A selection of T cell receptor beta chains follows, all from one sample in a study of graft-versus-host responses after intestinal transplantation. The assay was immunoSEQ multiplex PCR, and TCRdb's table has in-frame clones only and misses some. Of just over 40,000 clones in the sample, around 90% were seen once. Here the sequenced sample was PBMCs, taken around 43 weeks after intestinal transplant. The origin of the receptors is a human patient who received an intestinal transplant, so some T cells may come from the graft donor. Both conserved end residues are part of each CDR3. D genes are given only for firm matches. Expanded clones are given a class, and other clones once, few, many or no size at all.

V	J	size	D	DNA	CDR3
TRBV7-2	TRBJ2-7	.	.	TGTGCCAGCAGCCCGGGACCCACCTACGAGCAGTACTTC	CASSPGPTYEQYF
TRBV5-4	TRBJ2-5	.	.	TGTGCCAGCAGCTTGAAACAGGCAATAGGAGAGACCCAGTACTTC	CASSLKQAIGETQYF
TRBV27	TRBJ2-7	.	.	TGTGCCAGCAGTAGGGTCCATGGCGTCAATTCCTACGAGCAGTACTTC	CASSRVHGVNSYEQYF
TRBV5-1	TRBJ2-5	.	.	TGCGCCAGCAGCTTGGGGGACCTAGGCCTTCAAGAGACCCAGTACTTC	CASSLGDLGLQETQYF
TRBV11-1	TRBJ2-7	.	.	TGTGCCAGCAGCCCCTGGACGGCGCTCGCCGGCGAGCAGTACTTC	CASSPWTALAGEQYF
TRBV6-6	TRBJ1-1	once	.	TGTGCCAGCAGTGATCGGGGGGGGGTGGACACTGAAGCTTTCTTT	CASSDRGGVDTEAFF
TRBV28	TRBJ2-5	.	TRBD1	TGTGCCAGCAGTTGGCAGGGGGCGTCTTCAGAGACCCAGTACTTC	CASSWQGASSETQYF
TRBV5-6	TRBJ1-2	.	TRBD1	TGTGCCAGCAGCTTGACAGGGGCCGTCTATGGCTACACCTTC	CASSLTGAVYGYTF
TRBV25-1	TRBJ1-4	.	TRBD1	TGTGCCAGCGGGGGGTGGCGGGACAGGGCTGGGAGCGGTGAAAAACTGTTTTTT	CASGGWRDRAGSGEKLFF
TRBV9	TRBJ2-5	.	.	TGTGCCAGCAGCGGCCTAGGGGCCCAAGAGACCCAGTACTTC	CASSGLGAQETQYF
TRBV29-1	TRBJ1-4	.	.	TGCAGCGTTGAAGATCTTAAAAGCAGGGAAAAACTGTTTTTT	CSVEDLKSREKLFF
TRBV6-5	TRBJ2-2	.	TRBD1	TGTGCCAGCAGTTACCCCGCGGACAGGGCCACCGGGGAGCTGTTTTTT	CASSYPADRATGELFF
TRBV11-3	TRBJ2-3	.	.	TGTGCCAGCAGCTTAGGAGGGAGCCCCCAAGATACGCAGTATTTT	CASSLGGSPQDTQYF
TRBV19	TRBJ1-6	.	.	TGTGCCAGTAGCTTGGGGGGGGTCACTAATTCACCCCTCCACTTT	CASSLGGVTNSPLHF
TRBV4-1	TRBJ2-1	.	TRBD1	TGCGCCAGCAGCCAAGTGGGTACAGGGGTCTGGGACAATGAGCAGTTCTTC	CASSQVGTGVWDNEQFF
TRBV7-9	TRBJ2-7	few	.	TGTGCCAGCACCCAGCCCGAGCAGTACTTC	CASTQPEQYF
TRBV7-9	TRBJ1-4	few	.	TGTGCCAGCGTAGGGGGGGCGAATGAAAAACTGTTTTTT	CASVGGANEKLFF
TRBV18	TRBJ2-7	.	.	TGTGCCAGCTCACCAGCAGGAGGCGCCTACGAGCAGTACTTC	CASSPAGGAYEQYF
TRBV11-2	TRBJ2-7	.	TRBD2	TGTGCCAGCAGCCCGGAGTGGGGGAGGGCCTTTCTCGAGCAGTACTTC	CASSPEWGRAFLEQYF
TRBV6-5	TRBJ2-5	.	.	TGTGCCAGCAGTTTGGGGGTTGAAGAGACCCAGTACTTC	CASSLGVEETQYF